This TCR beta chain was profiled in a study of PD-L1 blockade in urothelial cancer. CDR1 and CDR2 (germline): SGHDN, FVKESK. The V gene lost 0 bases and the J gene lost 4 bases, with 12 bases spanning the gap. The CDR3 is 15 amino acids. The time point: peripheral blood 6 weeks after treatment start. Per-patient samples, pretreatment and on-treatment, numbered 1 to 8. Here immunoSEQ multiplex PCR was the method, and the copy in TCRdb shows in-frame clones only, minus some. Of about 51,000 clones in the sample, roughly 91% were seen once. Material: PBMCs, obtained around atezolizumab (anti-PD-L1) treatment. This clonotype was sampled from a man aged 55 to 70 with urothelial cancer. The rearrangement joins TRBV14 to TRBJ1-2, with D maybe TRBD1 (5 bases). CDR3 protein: CASSQEGGEAYGYTF. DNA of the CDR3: TGTGCCAGCAGCCAAGAAGGAGGGGAAGCCTATGGCTACACCTTC.